These 16 T cell receptor beta chains share one sample of origin, sequenced in a study of cytomegalovirus exposure and HLA in healthy donors. The PCR had 60 Vbeta and 13 Jbeta primers. Sequencing was performed with immunoSEQ multiplex PCR; in TCRdb, only in-frame clones are kept and a portion is missing. The sample carries more than 95,000 clones, 60% to 75% recorded once. The sequencing sample was made of PBMCs. The receptors come from a woman in her fifties or sixties in good health and CMV-seropositive.

J is TRBJ2-7 and V is TRBV5-3; the D is unclear. TRBV5-3 falls under the ORF class, with uncertain function. V gave up 4 bases and J gave up 8 bases, with 13 bases separating them. CDR3 length: 12 amino acids. The CDR3 spells CARSPNEVQQYF. CDR3 coding DNA: TGTGCCAGAAGCCCGAACGAGGTACAGCAGTACTTC.

This clone was seen more than once but under ten times. The rearrangement links TRBV5-4 to TRBJ2-5; TRBD2 agrees at 9 bases. V was pared by 4 bases and J by 1 base, with 5 bases of the junction left unmatched. The CDR3 contains 15 residues. Germline V gene data show CDR1 as SGHNT and CDR2 as YYREEE (reference sequence). CDR3: CASSGRAGGQETQYF. The CDR3 coding sequence is TGTGCCAGCAGCGGACGAGCGGGGGGCCAAGAGACCCAGTACTTC. The variable domain in full, with the rest retrieved from reference TRBV5-4 and TRBJ2-5, is ETGVTQSPTHLIKTRGQQVTLRCSSQSGHNTVSWYQQALGQGPQFIFQYYREEENGRGNFPPRFSGLQFPNYSSELNVNALELDDSALYLCASSGRAGGQETQYFGPGTRLLVL.

This clone was seen a single time. This chain connects TRBV6-1 to TRBJ1-2; D is uncertain. CDR3 size: 14 residues. V dropped 3 bases and J dropped 5 bases, with 13 bases sitting between them. Germline CDR1 reads MNHNS; CDR2 reads SASEGT. The CDR3 DNA is TGTGCCAGCAGTGATATCTTTAGCATATATGGCTACACCTTC. It specifies CASSDIFSIYGYTF.

The chain combines TRBV5-6 with TRBJ2-3; 7 bases fit TRBD1. The CDR3 sequence is 14 residues long. Germline assignment: CDR1 SGHDT and CDR2 YYEEEE. V was clipped by 4 bases and J by 3 bases; unmatched bases: 5. For the CDR3, the DNA is TGTGCCAGCAGCGTACCGACAGGGACAGATACGCAGTATTTT. Amino acid sequence: CASSVPTGTDTQYF.

This clone was counted between two and nine times. The chain uses TRBV11-2 and TRBJ2-7; D may be TRBD2 (7 bases). The CDR3 extends over 14 amino acids. Germline V gene lookup returns CDR1 SGHAT and CDR2 FQNNGV. V lost 5 bases and J 4 bases, leaving 15 bases between the germline ends. For the CDR3, the DNA is TGTGCCAGCAGCCAGAGGGGGGGCGTTTACGAGCAGTACTTC. This translates into CASSQRGGVYEQYF.

The J gene is TRBJ1-5, the V gene TRBV11-2; no reliable D call. The V end was cut by 3 bases, the J end by 1 base, with 7 bases between. The CDR3 totals 14 residues. Germline loops: CDR1 SGHAT, CDR2 FQNNGV. The CDR3 loop is CASSFRTSNQPQHF. The CDR3 DNA follows: TGTGCCAGCAGCTTCAGAACAAGCAATCAGCCCCAGCATTTT.

V gene TRBV7-3 combines with J gene TRBJ2-7; a possible D gene is TRBD2 (5 bases). CDR3 length equals 16 residues. Germline V lookup: CDR1 SGHTA, CDR2 FQGTGA. The germline V and J ends were trimmed by 3 bases and 4 bases, with 19 bases remaining between them. CDR3 sequence reads: CASSLVDAGGPYEQYF. CDR3 coding DNA: TGTGCCAGCAGCTTGGTGGACGCCGGAGGTCCATACGAGCAGTACTTC.

The chain employs TRBV5-4 and TRBJ2-5; D possibly corresponds to TRBD2 (7 bases). This CDR3 has 15 residues. V lost 9 bases to trimming and J lost 2 bases, with 20 bases between them. Germline CDR1 SGHNT, CDR2 YYREEE (reference sequence). CDR3: CATYLGGGHQETQYF. CDR3 nucleotides: TGTGCCACCTATTTAGGGGGGGGGCATCAAGAGACCCAGTACTTC.

V usage is TRBV7-6 and J usage is TRBJ1-6, with a possible D match to TRBD1 (5 bases). Per germline, CDR1 SGHVS and CDR2 FNYEAQ. V lost 2 bases to trimming and J lost 10 bases, with 9 bases between them. CDR3 size: 13 residues. CDR3 nucleotide sequence: TGTGCCAGCAGCTTAAGGGGCGGCTCACCCCTCCACTTT. Translation: CASSLRGGSPLHF.

The rearrangement joins TRBV7-2 to TRBJ2-1; D unresolved. The CDR3 has 11 residues. The germline V and J ends were trimmed by 5 bases and 9 bases, with 8 bases remaining between them. Germline CDR1 SGHTA, CDR2 FQGNSA. The CDR3 bases are TGTGCCAGCAGCCCACAAATTGAGCAGTTCTTC. It is translated as CASSPQIEQFF.

The V call is TRBV4-2, the J call TRBJ1-1, with 7 bases identical to TRBD1. From germline, CDR1 is LGHNA and CDR2 YNFKEQ. The CDR3 has 14 residues. The junction had 2 bases not matched to a gene; V was cut back by 3 bases and J by 1 base. Written as DNA, the CDR3 is TGTGCCAGCAGCCACACAGGGGAGAACACTGAAGCTTTCTTT. Translation: CASSHTGENTEAFF.

This clone was found a few times. The V gene is TRBV7-2, the J gene TRBJ1-1; unclear D gene. Deletions cut 4 bases from V and 0 bases from J, with 6 bases between. This CDR3 region has 13 residues. From germline, CDR1 is SGHTA and CDR2 FQGNSA. CDR3 in amino acids: CASSSRMNTEAFF. CDR3 bases: TGTGCCAGCAGCTCCAGGATGAACACTGAAGCTTTCTTT.

The rearrangement links TRBV19 to TRBJ1-2, with TRBD1 identical over 8 bases. Germline assignment: CDR1 LNHDA and CDR2 SQIVND (reference sequence). The V segment lost 1 base and the J segment 3 bases; nucleotides outside the gene matches: 1. The CDR3 runs 14 residues. CDR3: CASSIVGQDYGYTF. CDR3 DNA: TGTGCCAGTAGTATAGTGGGACAGGACTATGGCTACACCTTC.

DNA of the CDR3: TGTGCCAGCAGTGGTACGGGACTGAGCCAAGAGACCCAGTACTTC. Translating it yields CASSGTGLSQETQYF. The rearrangement joins TRBV25-1 to TRBJ2-5; D might be TRBD2 (6 bases). Germline V CDR1 and CDR2: MGHDK, SYGVNS. Trimming left V 4 bases short and J 1 base short, with 13 bases between. The CDR3 runs to 15 residues.

This clone appeared once. The CDR3 region has the DNA TGTGCCAGCAGCGATACTAGCGGAGTGGCAGATACGCAGTATTTT. Its protein product is CASSDTSGVADTQYF. The chain links TRBV9 to TRBJ2-3; 8 nucleotides match TRBD2. V trimming: 3 bases; J trimming: 4 bases; junction bases outside the gene matches: 7. Germline lookup yields CDR1 SGDLS and CDR2 YYNGEE. CDR3 length equals 15 residues.

The genes are TRBV4-2 and TRBJ1-3, with 9 bases identical to TRBD1. The ends lost 6 bases at V and 3 bases at J; junction bases unmatched: 15. This CDR3 region has 18 residues. The V gene's germline CDR1 is LGHNA and CDR2 YNFKEQ. The CDR3 nucleotides read TGTGCCAGCAGTATTTCTTGGGGACAGGGTACGGGTGGAAACACCATATATTTT. Residues: CASSISWGQGTGGNTIYF.